This TCR beta chain was found in a study of T cells after yellow fever vaccination. Per the germline V gene, CDR1 is SGHAT and CDR2 is FQNNGV. The CDR3 length is 12 residues. The germline V and J ends were trimmed by 5 bases and 5 bases, with 9 bases remaining between them. TCRdb passed the 5' RACE reads through MiXCR, listing each CDR3 protein once. The sample consists of approximately 450,000 distinct CDR3 sequences, under 20% of them appearing once. The clonotype originates from a young man who received the YFV17D yellow fever vaccine. The specimen comprised PBMCs, sampled before the yellow fever booster vaccination. This chain links TRBV11-2 with TRBJ2-5, with unresolved D. In nucleotides, the CDR3 is TGTGCCAGCAGCCTCCACCTTGAGACCCAGTACTTC. Translation: CASSLHLETQYF.